The clone carrying this T cell receptor (beta chain) was counted only a few times. Its target is not known. Generated by immunoSEQ multiplex PCR, the TCRdb table keeps only in-frame clones and is missing some. The sample comprises roughly 30,000 clones, about 75% of which are singletons, and 20% to 25% rests with the top ten. This specimen belongs to a study of radiotherapy plus CTLA-4 blockade in lung cancer. The study's findings and limits: TCR clones originating in tumors grew in number in blood after radiotherapy plus ipilimumab.

V lost 6 bases, J lost 4 bases, and 19 bases lay in between. The germline gives CDR1 MDHEN, CDR2 SYDVKM. The CDR3 spans 15 residues. The rearrangement joins TRBV28 to TRBJ2-7; D perhaps matches TRBD2 (6 bases). This sequence originates from a human donor with non-small cell lung cancer that progressed on radiotherapy plus ipilimumab. The sample here was peripheral blood, taken from a patient treated with radiotherapy plus ipilimumab. The CDR3 nucleotides are TGTGCCAGCAGCTACGCGCCCGGCGGGACTTACGAGCAGTACTTC. Its protein is CASSYAPGGTYEQYF.